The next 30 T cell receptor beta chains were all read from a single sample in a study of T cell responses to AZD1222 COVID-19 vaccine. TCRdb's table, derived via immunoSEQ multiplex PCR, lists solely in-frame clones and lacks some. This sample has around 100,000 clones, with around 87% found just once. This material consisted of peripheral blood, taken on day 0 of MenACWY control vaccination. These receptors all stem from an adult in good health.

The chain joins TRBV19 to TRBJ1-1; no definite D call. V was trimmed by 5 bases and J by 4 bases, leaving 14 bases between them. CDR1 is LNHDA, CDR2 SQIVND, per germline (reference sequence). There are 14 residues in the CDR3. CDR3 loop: CASSGVGYGTEAFF. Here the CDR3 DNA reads TGTGCCAGTAGTGGTGTGGGTTATGGCACTGAAGCTTTCTTT.

CDR3 in amino acids: CASSATVGNEKLFF. CDR3 in DNA: TGCGCCAGCAGCGCGACAGTTGGAAATGAAAAACTGTTTTTT. This chain uses TRBV5-1 with TRBJ1-4; D is possibly TRBD1 (5 bases). Germline assignment: CDR1 SGHRS and CDR2 YFSETQ. The V gene lost 4 bases and the J gene lost 5 bases, with 12 bases spanning the gap. The CDR3 runs 14 residues.

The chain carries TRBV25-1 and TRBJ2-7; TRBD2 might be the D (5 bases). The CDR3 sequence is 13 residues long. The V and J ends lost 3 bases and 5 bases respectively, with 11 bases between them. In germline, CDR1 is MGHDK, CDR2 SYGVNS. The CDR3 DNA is TGTGCCAGCAGTGATGAGGGATCCGACGAGCAGTACTTC. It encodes CASSDEGSDEQYF.

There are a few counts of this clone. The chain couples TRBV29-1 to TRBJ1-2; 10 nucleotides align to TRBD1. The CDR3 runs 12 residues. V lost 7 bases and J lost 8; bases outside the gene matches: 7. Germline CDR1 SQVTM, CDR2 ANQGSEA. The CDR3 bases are TGCAGCGGGGGACAGGGGAATGACGGCTACACCTTC. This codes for CSGGQGNDGYTF.

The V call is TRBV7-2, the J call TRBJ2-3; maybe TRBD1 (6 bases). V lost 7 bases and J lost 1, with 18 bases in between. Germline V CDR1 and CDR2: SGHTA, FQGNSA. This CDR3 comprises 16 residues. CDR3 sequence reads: CASIPHRTVGTDTQYF. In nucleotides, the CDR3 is TGTGCCAGCATTCCCCACCGGACAGTAGGCACAGATACGCAGTATTTT.

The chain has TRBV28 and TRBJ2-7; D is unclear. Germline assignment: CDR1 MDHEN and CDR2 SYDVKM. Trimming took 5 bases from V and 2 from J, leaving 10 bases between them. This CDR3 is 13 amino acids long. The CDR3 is CASSHGLPYEQYF. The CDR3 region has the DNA TGTGCCAGCAGTCACGGGCTGCCCTACGAGCAGTACTTC.

The CDR3 DNA sequence: TGTGCCAGCAGTTTAGCGGGTTCGCAGCCCCAGCATTTT. This sequence encodes CASSLAGSQPQHF. The V gene is TRBV27, the J gene TRBJ1-5; D is ambiguous. V lost 2 bases to trimming and J lost 7 bases, with 9 bases between them. The CDR3 is made up of 13 amino acids. Germline V gene data show CDR1 as MNHEY and CDR2 as SMNVEV (reference sequence).

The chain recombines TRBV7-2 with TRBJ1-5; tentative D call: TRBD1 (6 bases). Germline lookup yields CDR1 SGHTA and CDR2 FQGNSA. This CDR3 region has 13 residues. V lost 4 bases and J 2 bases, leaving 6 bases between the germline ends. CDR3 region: CASSSGGNQPQHF. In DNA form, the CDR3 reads TGTGCCAGCAGCTCAGGGGGCAATCAGCCCCAGCATTTT.

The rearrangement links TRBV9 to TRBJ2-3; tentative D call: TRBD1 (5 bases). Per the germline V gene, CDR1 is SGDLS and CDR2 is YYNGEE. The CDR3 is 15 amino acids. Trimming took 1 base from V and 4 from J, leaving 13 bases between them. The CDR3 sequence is CASSVIQGRADTQYF. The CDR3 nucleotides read TGTGCCAGCAGCGTAATCCAGGGAAGGGCAGATACGCAGTATTTT. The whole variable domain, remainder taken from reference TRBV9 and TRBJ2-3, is DSGVTQTPKHLITATGQRVTLRCSPRSGDLSVYWYQQSLDQGLQFLIQYYNGEERAKGNILERFSAQQFPDLHSELNLSSLELGDSALYFCASSVIQGRADTQYFGPGTRLTVL.

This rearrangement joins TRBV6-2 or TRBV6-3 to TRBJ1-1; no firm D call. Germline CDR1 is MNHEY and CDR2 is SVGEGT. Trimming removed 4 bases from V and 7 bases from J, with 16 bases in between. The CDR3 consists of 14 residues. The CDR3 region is CASSFNVQTREAFF. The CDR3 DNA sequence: TGTGCCAGCAGTTTTAATGTTCAGACCCGTGAAGCTTTCTTT.

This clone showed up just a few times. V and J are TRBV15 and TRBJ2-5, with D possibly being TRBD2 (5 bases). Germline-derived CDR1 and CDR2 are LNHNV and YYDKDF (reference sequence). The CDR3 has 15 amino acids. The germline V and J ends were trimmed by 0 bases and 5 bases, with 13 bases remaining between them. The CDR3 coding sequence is TGTGCCACCAGCAGAGATGGGCTAGCTTCCGAGACCCAGTACTTC. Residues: CATSRDGLASETQYF. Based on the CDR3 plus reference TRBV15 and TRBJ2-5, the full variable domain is DAMVIQNPRYQVTQFGKPVTLSCSQTLNHNVMYWYQQKSSQAPKLLFHYYDKDFNNEADTPDNFQSRRPNTSFCFLDIRSPGLGDTAMYLCATSRDGLASETQYFGPGTRLLVL.

The CDR3 DNA reads TGTGCCAGCAGTTTAGGCCTATCATTGGCGGGGTACGAGCAGTACTTC. Encoded protein: CASSLGLSLAGYEQYF. V gene TRBV28 combines with J gene TRBJ2-7, with D possibly TRBD2 on 6 matching bases. Trimming cost V 2 bases and J 4 bases, with 18 bases left between them. Germline CDR1 MDHEN, CDR2 SYDVKM. This CDR3 region has 16 residues.

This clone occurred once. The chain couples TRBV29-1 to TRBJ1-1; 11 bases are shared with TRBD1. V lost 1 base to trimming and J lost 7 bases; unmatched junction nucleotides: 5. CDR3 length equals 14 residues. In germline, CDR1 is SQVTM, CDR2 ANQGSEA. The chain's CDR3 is CSVEVGTGGDEAFF. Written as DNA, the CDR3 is TGCAGCGTTGAAGTAGGGACAGGGGGGGATGAAGCTTTCTTT.

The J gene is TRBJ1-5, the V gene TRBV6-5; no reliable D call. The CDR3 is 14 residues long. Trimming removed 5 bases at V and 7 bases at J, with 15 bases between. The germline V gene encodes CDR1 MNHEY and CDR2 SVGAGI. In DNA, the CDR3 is TGTGCCAGCAGTCGACACTACAATACACAGCCCCAGCATTTT. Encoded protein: CASSRHYNTQPQHF.

In nucleotides, the CDR3 is TGTGCCAGCAGTGATAGAAACGGGGGCACAGATACGCAGTATTTT. As protein: CASSDRNGGTDTQYF. The chain combines TRBV2 with TRBJ2-3; possibly TRBD2 for D (5 bases). The V end was cut by 3 bases, the J end by 1 base, with 11 bases between. The CDR3 is 15 amino acids. Germline assignment: CDR1 SNHLY and CDR2 FYNNEI.

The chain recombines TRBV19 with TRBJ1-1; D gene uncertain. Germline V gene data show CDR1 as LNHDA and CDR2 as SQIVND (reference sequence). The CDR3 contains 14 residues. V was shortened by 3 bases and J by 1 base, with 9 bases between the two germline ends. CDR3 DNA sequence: TGTGCCAGTAGTATCACCCCAGAGAACACTGAAGCTTTCTTT. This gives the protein CASSITPENTEAFF.

The DNA for the CDR3 is TGTGCCAGCAGCGTAACAGGGGGCTACGAGCAGTACTTC. This encodes CASSVTGGYEQYF. The chain combines TRBV9 with TRBJ2-7; 8 positions agree with TRBD1. Losses at the gene ends were 1 base for V and 3 bases for J; bases not matched to a gene: 0. The CDR3 sequence is 13 residues long. Looked up from germline, CDR1 is SGDLS and CDR2 is YYNGEE.

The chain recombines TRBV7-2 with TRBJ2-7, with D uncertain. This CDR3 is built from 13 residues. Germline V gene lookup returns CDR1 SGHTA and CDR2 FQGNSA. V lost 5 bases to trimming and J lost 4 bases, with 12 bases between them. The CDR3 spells CASSPPRSYEQYF. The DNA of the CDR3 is TGTGCCAGCAGCCCCCCTAGATCGTACGAGCAGTACTTC.

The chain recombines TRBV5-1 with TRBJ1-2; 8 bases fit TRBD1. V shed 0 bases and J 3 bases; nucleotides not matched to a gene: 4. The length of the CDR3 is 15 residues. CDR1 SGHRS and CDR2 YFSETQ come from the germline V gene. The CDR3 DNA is TGCGCCAGCAGCTTGGGGCAGGGGGCTTACTATGGCTACACCTTC. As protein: CASSLGQGAYYGYTF.

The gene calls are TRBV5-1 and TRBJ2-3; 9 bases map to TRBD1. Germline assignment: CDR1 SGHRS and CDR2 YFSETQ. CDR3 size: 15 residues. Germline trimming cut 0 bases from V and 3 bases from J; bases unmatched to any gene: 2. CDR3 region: CASSLAGQGTDTQYF. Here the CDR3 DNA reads TGCGCCAGCAGCTTGGCCGGACAGGGGACAGATACGCAGTATTTT.

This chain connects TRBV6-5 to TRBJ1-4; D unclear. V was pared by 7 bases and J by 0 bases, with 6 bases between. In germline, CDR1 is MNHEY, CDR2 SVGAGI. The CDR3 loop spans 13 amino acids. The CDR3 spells CASMRTTNEKLFF. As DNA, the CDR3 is TGTGCCAGCATGCGGACAACTAATGAAAAACTGTTTTTT.

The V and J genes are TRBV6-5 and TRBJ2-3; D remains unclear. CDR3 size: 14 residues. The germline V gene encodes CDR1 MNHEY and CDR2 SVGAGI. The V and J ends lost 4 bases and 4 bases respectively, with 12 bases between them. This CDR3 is CASSLVVGADTQYF. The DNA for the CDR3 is TGTGCCAGCAGTTTGGTTGTGGGCGCAGATACGCAGTATTTT.

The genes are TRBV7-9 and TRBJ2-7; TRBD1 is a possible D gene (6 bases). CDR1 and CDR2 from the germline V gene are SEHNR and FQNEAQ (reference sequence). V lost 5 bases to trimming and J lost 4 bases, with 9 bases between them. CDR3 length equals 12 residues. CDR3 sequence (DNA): TGTGCCAGCAGCGGGACACCATACGAGCAGTACTTC. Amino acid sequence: CASSGTPYEQYF. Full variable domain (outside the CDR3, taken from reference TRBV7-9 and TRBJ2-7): DTGVSQNPRHKITKRGQNVTFRCDPISEHNRLYWYRQTLGQGPEFLTYFQNEAQLEKSRLLSDRFSAERPKGSFSTLEIQRTEQGDSAMYLCASSGTPYEQYFGPGTRLTVT.

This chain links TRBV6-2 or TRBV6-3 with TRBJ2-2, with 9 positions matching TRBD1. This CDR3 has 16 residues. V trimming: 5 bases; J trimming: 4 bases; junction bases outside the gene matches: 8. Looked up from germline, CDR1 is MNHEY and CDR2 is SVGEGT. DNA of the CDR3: TGTGCCAGCAGTGGGGGGACAGGGAGAGGCACCGGGGAGCTGTTTTTT. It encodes CASSGGTGRGTGELFF.

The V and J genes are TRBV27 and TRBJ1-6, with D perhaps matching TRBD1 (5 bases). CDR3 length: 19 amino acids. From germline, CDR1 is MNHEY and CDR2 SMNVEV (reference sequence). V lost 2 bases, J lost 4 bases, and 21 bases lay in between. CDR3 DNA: TGTGCCAGCAGTTTAAATCCAGGTCAGGGTCCTAATTATAATTCACCCCTCCACTTT. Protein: CASSLNPGQGPNYNSPLHF.

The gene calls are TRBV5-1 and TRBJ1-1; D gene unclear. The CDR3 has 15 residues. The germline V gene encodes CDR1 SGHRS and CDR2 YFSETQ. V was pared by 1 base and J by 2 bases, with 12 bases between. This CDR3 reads CASSLTPLANTEAFF. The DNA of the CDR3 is TGCGCCAGCAGCTTGACCCCCCTGGCAAACACTGAAGCTTTCTTT.

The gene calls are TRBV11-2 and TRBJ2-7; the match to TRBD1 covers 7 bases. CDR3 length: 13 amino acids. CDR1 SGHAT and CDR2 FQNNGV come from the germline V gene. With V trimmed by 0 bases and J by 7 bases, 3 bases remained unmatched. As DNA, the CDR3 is TGTGCCAGCAGCTTAGATCCAGGGGGAGAGCAGTACTTC. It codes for CASSLDPGGEQYF.

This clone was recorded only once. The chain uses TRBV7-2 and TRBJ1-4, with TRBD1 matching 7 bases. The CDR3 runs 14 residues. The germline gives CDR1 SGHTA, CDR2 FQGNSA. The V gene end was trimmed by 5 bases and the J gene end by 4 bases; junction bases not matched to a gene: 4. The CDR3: CASSQGQNNEKLFF. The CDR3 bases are TGTGCCAGCAGCCAGGGACAGAATAATGAAAAACTGTTTTTT.

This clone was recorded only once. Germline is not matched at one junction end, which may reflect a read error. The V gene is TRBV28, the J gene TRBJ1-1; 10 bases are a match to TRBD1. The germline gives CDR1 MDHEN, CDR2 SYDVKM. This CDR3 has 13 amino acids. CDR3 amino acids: CASSSGQGFQGTF. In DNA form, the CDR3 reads TGTGCCAGCAGTTCGGGACAGGGGTTCCAGGGGACGTTT.

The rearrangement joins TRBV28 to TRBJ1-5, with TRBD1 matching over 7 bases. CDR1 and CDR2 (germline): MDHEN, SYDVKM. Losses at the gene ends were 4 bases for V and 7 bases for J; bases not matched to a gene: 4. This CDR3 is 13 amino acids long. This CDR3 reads CASSWAGGQPQHF. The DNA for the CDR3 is TGTGCCAGCAGTTGGGCAGGGGGACAGCCCCAGCATTTT.